This T cell receptor beta chain originates from a study of blood T cell repertoires in COVID-19. Study context: COVID-19 samples from acute and convalescent phases originated in the United States, Italy and Spain. The cDNA or gDNA used as material had been derived from T cells, B-cell-depleted T cells, or PBMCs.

Original handling: Amplified reference gene primers provided the basis for estimating nucleated cell counts. TCRdb's copy holds only in-frame clones and misses some; the assay was immunoSEQ multiplex PCR. Clone size and the V and J calls come from that table; the DNA yielded D and trimming. The table has about 160,000 clones, under 80% seen once. With 1 base removed from V and 3 bases from J, the gap between germline ends came to 12 bases. Germline V gives CDR1 SGHAT, CDR2 FQNNGV. The CDR3 is 16 residues long. This clone was recorded many times. The TCR sequence derives from a man between 65 and 85 years old with acute or convalescent COVID-19. The chain employs TRBV11-2 and TRBJ1-4; tentatively, D is TRBD1 (6 bases). Material: peripheral blood. The CDR3 coding sequence is TGTGCCAGCAGCTTAGCCAGGGGTGGGCCTAATGAAAAACTGTTTTTT. This encodes CASSLARGGPNEKLFF.